Listed below are T cell receptor beta chains from one sample, sequenced in a study of blood T cell repertoires in COVID-19. The method was immunoSEQ multiplex PCR; TCRdb's version includes in-frame clones alone and lacks a portion of them. The table lists around 65,000 clones, around four fifths of them singletons. What was sequenced was peripheral blood. The receptors were gathered from an elderly woman with active or convalescent COVID-19. Both conserved end residues are trimmed from each CDR3. The order of the fields is V gene, D gene, CDR3 protein. D genes are given only for firm matches.

V gene: TRBV7-2
D gene: .
CDR3 protein: ASSSSAWETQY

V gene: TRBV2
D gene: .
CDR3 protein: ASTLQGLSSGNTIY

V gene: TRBV11-3
D gene: .
CDR3 protein: ASSRHRTAYEQY

V gene: TRBV20-1
D gene: .
CDR3 protein: SARSPGTQA

V gene: TRBV6-1
D gene: TRBD1
CDR3 protein: ASSEPGQGYEQY

V gene: TRBV6-5
D gene: .
CDR3 protein: ASSPEGDQETQY

V gene: TRBV7-2
D gene: TRBD2
CDR3 protein: ASSLPRTSGGNNEQF

V gene: TRBV19
D gene: .
CDR3 protein: ASSEARRGRGNQPQH

V gene: TRBV6-5
D gene: TRBD1
CDR3 protein: ASSLRPGTGRYEQY

V gene: TRBV11-2
D gene: TRBD2
CDR3 protein: ASSSQRGAFEQY

V gene: TRBV15
D gene: TRBD1
CDR3 protein: ATSREPGGVTEAF

V gene: TRBV19
D gene: .
CDR3 protein: ASSISRNTGELF

V gene: TRBV3-1/TRBV3-2
D gene: TRBD1
CDR3 protein: ASSSRDRENSPLH

V gene: TRBV13
D gene: .
CDR3 protein: ASSSEGGYEQY

V gene: TRBV11-3
D gene: .
CDR3 protein: ASSLDYDRFNSPLH

V gene: TRBV6-6
D gene: TRBD1
CDR3 protein: ASSRGQDTSPLH

V gene: TRBV25-1
D gene: .
CDR3 protein: ASSVQGGSTEAF

V gene: TRBV6-6
D gene: .
CDR3 protein: ASSSPGEEHRGAV

V gene: TRBV14
D gene: .
CDR3 protein: ASSHRVMNTEAF

V gene: TRBV6-6
D gene: TRBD1
CDR3 protein: ASSGQGITEAF